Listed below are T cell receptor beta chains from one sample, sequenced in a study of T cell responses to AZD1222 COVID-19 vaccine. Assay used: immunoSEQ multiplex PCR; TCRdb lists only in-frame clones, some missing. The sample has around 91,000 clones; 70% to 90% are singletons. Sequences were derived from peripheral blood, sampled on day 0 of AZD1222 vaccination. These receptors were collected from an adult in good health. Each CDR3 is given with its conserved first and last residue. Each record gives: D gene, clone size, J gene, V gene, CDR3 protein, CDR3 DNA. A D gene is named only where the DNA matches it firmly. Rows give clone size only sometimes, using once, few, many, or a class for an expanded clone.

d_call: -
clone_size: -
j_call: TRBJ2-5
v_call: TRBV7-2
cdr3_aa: CASSSGRRETQYF
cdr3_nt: TGTGCCAGCAGCTCCGGACGGAGGGAGACCCAGTACTTC

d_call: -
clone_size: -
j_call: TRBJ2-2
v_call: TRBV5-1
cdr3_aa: CASSPWNTGELFF
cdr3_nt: TGCGCCAGCAGCCCGTGGAACACCGGGGAGCTGTTTTTT

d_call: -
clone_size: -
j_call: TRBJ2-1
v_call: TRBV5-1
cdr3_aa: CASSLDSYNEQFF
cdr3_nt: TGCGCCAGCAGCTTGGACTCCTACAATGAGCAGTTCTTC

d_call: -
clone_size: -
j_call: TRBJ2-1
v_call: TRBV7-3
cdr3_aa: CASSPPGVNEQFF
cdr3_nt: TGTGCCAGCAGCCCCCCTGGGGTTAATGAGCAGTTCTTC

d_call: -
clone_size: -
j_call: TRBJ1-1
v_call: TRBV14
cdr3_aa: CASSQWGGNTEAFF
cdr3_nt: TGTGCCAGCAGCCAGTGGGGGGGGAACACTGAAGCTTTCTTT

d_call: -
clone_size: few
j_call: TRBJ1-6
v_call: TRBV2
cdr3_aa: CASIQGLSYNSPLHF
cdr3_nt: TGTGCCAGCATTCAGGGTCTGTCCTATAATTCACCCCTCCACTTT

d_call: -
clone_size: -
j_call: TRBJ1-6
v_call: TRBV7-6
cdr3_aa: CASSQEEASPLHF
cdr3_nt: TGTGCCAGCAGCCAAGAAGAAGCTTCACCCCTCCACTTT

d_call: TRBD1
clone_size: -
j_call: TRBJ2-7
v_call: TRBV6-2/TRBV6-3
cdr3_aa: CASSLHTGGSYEQYF
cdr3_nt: TGTGCCAGCAGTCTACACACAGGGGGATCCTACGAGCAGTACTTC

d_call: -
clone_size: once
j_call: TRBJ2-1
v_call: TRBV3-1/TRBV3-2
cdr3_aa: CASSQDGQEQFF
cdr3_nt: TGTGCCAGCAGCCAAGACGGACAGGAGCAGTTCTTC

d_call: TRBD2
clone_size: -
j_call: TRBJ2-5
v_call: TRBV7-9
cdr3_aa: CASSTGLAGEETQYF
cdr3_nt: TGTGCCAGCAGCACGGGACTAGCGGGGGAAGAGACCCAGTACTTC

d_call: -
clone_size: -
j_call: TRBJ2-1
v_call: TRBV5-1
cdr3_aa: CASSLQVGEQFF
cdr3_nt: TGCGCCAGCAGCCTACAGGTAGGCGAGCAGTTCTTC

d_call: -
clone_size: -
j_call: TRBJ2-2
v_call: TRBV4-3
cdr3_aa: CASSQVTGELFF
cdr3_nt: TGCGCCAGCAGCCAAGTCACCGGGGAGCTGTTTTTT

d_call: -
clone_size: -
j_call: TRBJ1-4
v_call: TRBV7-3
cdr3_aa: CASSLRGGTNEKLFF
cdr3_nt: TGTGCCAGCAGCTTAAGGGGGGGAACTAATGAAAAACTGTTTTTT

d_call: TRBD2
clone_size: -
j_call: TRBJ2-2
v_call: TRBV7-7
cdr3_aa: CASRFSGATGELFF
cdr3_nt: TGTGCCAGCAGATTTAGCGGGGCCACCGGGGAGCTGTTTTTT

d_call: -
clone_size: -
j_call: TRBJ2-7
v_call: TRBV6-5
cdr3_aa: CASLPRTDSYEQYF
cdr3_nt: TGTGCCAGCCTACCCAGGACAGACTCCTACGAGCAGTACTTC

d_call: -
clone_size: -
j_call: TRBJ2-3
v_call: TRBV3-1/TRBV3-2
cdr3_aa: CASRLASTDTQYF
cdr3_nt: TGTGCCAGCCGACTGGCTAGCACAGATACGCAGTATTTT

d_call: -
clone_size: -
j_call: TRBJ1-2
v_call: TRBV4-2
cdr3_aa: CASSQELGQNYGYTF
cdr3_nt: TGTGCCAGCAGCCAAGAGCTTGGACAGAACTATGGCTACACCTTC

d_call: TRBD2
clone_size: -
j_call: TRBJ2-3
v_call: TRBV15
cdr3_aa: CATSTGLAGDTDTQYF
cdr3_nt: TGTGCCACCAGCACGGGACTAGCGGGGGACACAGATACGCAGTATTTT

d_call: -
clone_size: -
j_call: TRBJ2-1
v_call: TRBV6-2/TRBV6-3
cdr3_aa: CASSYSITEGAINNEQFF
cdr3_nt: TGTGCCAGCAGTTACTCGATAACGGAAGGGGCTATCAACAATGAGCAGTTCTTC

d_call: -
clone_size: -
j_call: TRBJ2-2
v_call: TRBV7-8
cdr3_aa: CASSHARGRSGELFF
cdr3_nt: TGTGCCAGCAGCCATGCTCGGGGTCGATCCGGGGAGCTGTTTTTT

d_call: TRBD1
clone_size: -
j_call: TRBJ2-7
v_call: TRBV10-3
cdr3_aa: CAISESEQGVHEQYF
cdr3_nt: TGTGCCATCAGTGAGTCGGAACAGGGGGTCCACGAGCAGTACTTC

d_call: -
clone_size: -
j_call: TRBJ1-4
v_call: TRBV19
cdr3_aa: CASSSAGTTTNEKLFF
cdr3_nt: TGTGCCAGTAGTTCGGCAGGGACCACAACTAATGAAAAACTGTTTTTT

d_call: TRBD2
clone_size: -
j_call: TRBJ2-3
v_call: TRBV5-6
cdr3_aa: CASSLAGGSTDTQYF
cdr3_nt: TGTGCCAGCAGCTTGGCGGGAGGGAGCACAGATACGCAGTATTTT

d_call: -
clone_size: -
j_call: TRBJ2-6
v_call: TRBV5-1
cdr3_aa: CASSFSGSGANVLTF
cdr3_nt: TGCGCCAGCAGCTTCTCAGGTTCTGGGGCCAACGTCCTGACTTTC

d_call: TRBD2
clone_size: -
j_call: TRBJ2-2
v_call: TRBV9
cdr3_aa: CASSVGPTSVELFF
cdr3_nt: TGTGCCAGCAGCGTAGGGCCGACTAGCGTTGAGCTGTTTTTT

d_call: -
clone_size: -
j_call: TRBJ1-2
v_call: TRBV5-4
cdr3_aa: CASSSGTSNYGYTF
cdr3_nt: TGTGCCAGCAGCTCCGGGACATCTAACTATGGCTACACCTTC

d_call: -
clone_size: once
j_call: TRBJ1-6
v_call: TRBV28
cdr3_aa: CASSSVWVTNSPLHF
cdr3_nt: TGTGCCAGCAGTTCCGTTTGGGTCACGAATTCACCCCTCCACTTT

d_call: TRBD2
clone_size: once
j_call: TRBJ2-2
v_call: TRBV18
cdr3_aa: CASSQASGSNTGELFF
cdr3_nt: TGTGCCAGCTCACAAGCTAGCGGATCGAACACCGGGGAGCTGTTTTTT

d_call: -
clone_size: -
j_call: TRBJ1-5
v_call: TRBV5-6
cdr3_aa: CASSLGVGNQPQHF
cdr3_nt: TGTGCCAGCAGCTTGGGGGTAGGGAATCAGCCCCAGCATTTT

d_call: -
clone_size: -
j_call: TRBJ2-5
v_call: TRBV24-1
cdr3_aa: CATSDSGFQETQYF
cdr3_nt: TGTGCCACCAGTGATTCGGGCTTTCAAGAGACCCAGTACTTC

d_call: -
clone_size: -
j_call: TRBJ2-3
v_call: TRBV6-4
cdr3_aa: CASSDSSGSPTDTQYF
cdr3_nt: TGTGCCAGCAGTGACTCTAGCGGATCCCCCACAGATACGCAGTATTTT

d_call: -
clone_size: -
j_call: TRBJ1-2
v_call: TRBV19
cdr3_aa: CASGSGGYGYTF
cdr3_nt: TGTGCCAGTGGCTCCGGGGGCTATGGCTACACCTTC

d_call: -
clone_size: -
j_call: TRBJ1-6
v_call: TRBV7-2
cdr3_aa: CASSLGTVYNSPLHF
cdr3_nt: TGTGCCAGCAGCTTGGGGACGGTCTATAATTCACCCCTCCACTTT

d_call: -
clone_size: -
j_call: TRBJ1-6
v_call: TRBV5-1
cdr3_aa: CASSPSYDDLGSPLHF
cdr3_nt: TGCGCCAGCAGCCCCTCTTACGACGATCTAGGGTCACCCCTCCACTTT

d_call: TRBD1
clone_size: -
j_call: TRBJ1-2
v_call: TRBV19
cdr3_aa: CASSPSGGADGYTF
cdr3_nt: TGTGCCAGTAGTCCCTCAGGGGGCGCGGATGGCTACACCTTC

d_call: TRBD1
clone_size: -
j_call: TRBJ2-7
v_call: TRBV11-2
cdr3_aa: CASSPRTGRIAETYEQYF
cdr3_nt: TGTGCCAGCAGCCCCCGGACAGGCCGGATAGCCGAGACCTACGAGCAGTACTTC

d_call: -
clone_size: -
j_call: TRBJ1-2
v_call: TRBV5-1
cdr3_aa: CASSLADDGYTF
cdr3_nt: TGCGCCAGCAGCTTGGCCGATGATGGCTACACCTTC